This is a list of T cell receptor beta chains from one sample in a study of blood T cell repertoires in COVID-19. Method: immunoSEQ multiplex PCR; TCRdb's copy keeps in-frame clones and lacks some. The data contain approximately 290,000 clones, about 86% of them seen just once; the ten biggest clones take up approximately 15%. The sequenced sample consisted of peripheral blood. These receptors were collected from a person between 65 and 79 years old with COVID-19, enrolled during active disease. CDR3s include the opening cysteine and the closing phenylalanine or tryptophan. A D gene is named only where the DNA matches it firmly. Only part of the rows carry a size: once, few, many, or a class if the clone is expanded.

v_gene	j_gene	d_gene	abundance	CDR3nt	CDR3aa
TRBV2	TRBJ1-2	TRBD1	once	TGTGCCAGCAGTGAGGAGGGGGCGGGTGGCTACACCTTC	CASSEEGAGGYTF
TRBV18	TRBJ1-2	NA	NA	TGTGCCAGCTCATCGGAAACCAGGGGCACATATGGCTACACCTTC	CASSSETRGTYGYTF
TRBV2	TRBJ2-5	NA	NA	TGTGCCAGCATTTCGGTGGGGAGGGAGACCCAGTACTTC	CASISVGRETQYF
TRBV5-6	TRBJ2-3	TRBD2	NA	TGTGCCAGCAGCTTGGATGGGGGGGGGACGAGGCATACGCAGTATTTT	CASSLDGGGTRHTQYF
TRBV9	TRBJ1-2	TRBD1	NA	TGTGCCAGCAGCGAGAGCCGGGACAGGATTAACTATGGCTACACCTTC	CASSESRDRINYGYTF
TRBV18	TRBJ2-1	TRBD2	NA	TGTGCCAGCTCATCGTTTAGCGGGGATGGGTTCGATGAGCAGTTCTTC	CASSSFSGDGFDEQFF
TRBV7-2	TRBJ1-6	NA	NA	TGTGCCAGCAGGCTAGATAATTCACCCCTCCACTTT	CASRLDNSPLHF
TRBV6-2/TRBV6-3	TRBJ1-5	TRBD1	NA	TGTGCCAGCAGTGCCCCGGGACAGGGGTATCAGCCCCAGCATTTT	CASSAPGQGYQPQHF
TRBV19	TRBJ2-1	NA	NA	TGTGCCAGTAGTCAAACGGTGAATGAGCAGTTCTTC	CASSQTVNEQFF
TRBV10-3	TRBJ2-1	TRBD2	NA	TGTGCCATCAGTGACCCCTTGAGCGGGGGGGCCAAGGATGAGCAGTTCTTC	CAISDPLSGGAKDEQFF
TRBV4-1	TRBJ1-2	TRBD1	NA	TGCGCCAGCAGCCAGGAACGACAGGGGGTCGATGGCTACACCTTC	CASSQERQGVDGYTF
TRBV5-1	TRBJ2-7	NA	NA	TGCGCCAGCAGCTTGGTGGGACAAAGGTCCGAGCAGTACTTC	CASSLVGQRSEQYF
TRBV2	TRBJ2-4	NA	NA	TGTGCCAGCAGGAAAATCCCCGCGGCCATTCAGTACTTC	CASRKIPAAIQYF
TRBV15	TRBJ1-5	NA	NA	TGTGCCACCAGCAGAGTGGATGGGAGAACACAGCCCCAGCATTTT	CATSRVDGRTQPQHF
TRBV10-3	TRBJ1-1	NA	NA	TGTGCCATCAGTGAAGAACGGTCGAACACTGAAGCTTTCTTT	CAISEERSNTEAFF
TRBV2	TRBJ2-2	NA	NA	TGTGCCAGCAGTGTTCAGGCTATGAACTCCGGGGAGCTGTTTTTT	CASSVQAMNSGELFF
TRBV3-1/TRBV3-2	TRBJ2-4	NA	NA	TGTGCCAGCAGCCAAGAAGAAGGGGGTAAAAACATTCAGTACTTC	CASSQEEGGKNIQYF
TRBV28	TRBJ2-7	TRBD1	NA	TGTGCCAGCAGTCCCTCCCGGACAGGGACCTACGAGCAGTACTTC	CASSPSRTGTYEQYF
TRBV27	TRBJ2-3	TRBD2	NA	TGTGCCAGCAGTGGGCGCCCGGGGGGGGGCACAGATACGCAGTATTTT	CASSGRPGGGTDTQYF
TRBV7-2	TRBJ2-1	TRBD2	NA	TGTGCCAGCAGCTTCGGCGGGAGGAGGAATGAGCAGTTCTTC	CASSFGGRRNEQFF
TRBV4-3	TRBJ1-6	NA	NA	TGCGCCAGCAGCCCTCTCGCGGTTCAGGGAAATTCACCCCTCCACTTT	CASSPLAVQGNSPLHF
TRBV19	TRBJ2-3	NA	NA	TGTGCCAGTGCACAAACAGATACGCAGTATTTT	CASAQTDTQYF
TRBV28	TRBJ1-5	NA	NA	TGTGCCAGCAGGAGTGCTGTTCTAAAGCCCCAGCATTTT	CASRSAVLKPQHF
TRBV10-3	TRBJ2-1	NA	NA	TGTGCCATCAAATCGCCTCACGGGGATGAGCAGTTCTTC	CAIKSPHGDEQFF
TRBV7-2	TRBJ2-7	TRBD2	NA	TGTGCCAGCAGCTTAGGTTGGGGGGGGAACGAGCAGTACTTC	CASSLGWGGNEQYF
TRBV25-1	TRBJ2-1	NA	few	TGTGCCAGCAGTGCCGCTCTGGCCGACAATGAGCAGTTCTTC	CASSAALADNEQFF
TRBV28	TRBJ2-5	TRBD1	NA	TGTGCCAGCAGTCCCCGACAGGGAAAATTAGAGACCCAGTACTTC	CASSPRQGKLETQYF
TRBV2	TRBJ2-1	TRBD2	once	TGTGCCAGCAGTGAAAGCGGGATATCCTACAATGAGCAGTTCTTC	CASSESGISYNEQFF
TRBV20-1	TRBJ2-5	NA	NA	TGCAGTGCTAGTGAGGGGAGAAGGCGCGGGACCCAGTACTTC	CSASEGRRRGTQYF
TRBV29-1	TRBJ1-2	NA	NA	TGCAGCGTTGAAGAATTTCGGCGAAACTACTACACCTTC	CSVEEFRRNYYTF
TRBV28	TRBJ2-3	NA	NA	TGTGCCAGCAGATTTACTTCGAGACAGGATCCGCAGTATTTT	CASRFTSRQDPQYF
TRBV6-6	TRBJ2-4	TRBD2	NA	TGTGCCAGCAGGTACGGACTAGCGGGGGAAAACATTCAGTACTTC	CASRYGLAGENIQYF
TRBV11-2	TRBJ2-7	NA	once	TGTGCCAGCAGCTTTAGTCCCACCTACGAGCAGTACTTC	CASSFSPTYEQYF
TRBV29-1	TRBJ2-5	TRBD2	NA	TGCAGCGTTGTGGGAAGCGGGGGGAGCATCCAAGAGACCCAGTACTTC	CSVVGSGGSIQETQYF
TRBV7-8	TRBJ1-4	TRBD1	NA	TGTGCCAGCAGCTTCAGGACAGGGATTAATGAAAAACTGTTTTTT	CASSFRTGINEKLFF
TRBV5-6	TRBJ1-6	NA	once	TGTGCCAGCAGCTCCCTCCGGGGGGTAGCGTCCTATAATTCACCCCTCCACTTT	CASSSLRGVASYNSPLHF
TRBV7-7	TRBJ2-2	NA	NA	TGTGCCAGCAGTCTGGACAGGAACACCGGGGAGCTGTTTTTT	CASSLDRNTGELFF
TRBV15	TRBJ2-7	TRBD2	NA	TGTGCCACCAGCAGAGATCTTAGCGGGGGGGTAATCACCTACGAGCAGTACTTC	CATSRDLSGGVITYEQYF
TRBV28	TRBJ1-5	TRBD1	NA	TGTGCCAGCCCTGGGGGACAGGGTGAAAATCAGCCCCAGCATTTT	CASPGGQGENQPQHF
TRBV2	TRBJ1-4	NA	NA	TGTGCCAGCAACCCATTCAGGTCGGCCGGTAATAATGAAAAACTGTTTTTT	CASNPFRSAGNNEKLFF
TRBV4-2	TRBJ2-5	NA	NA	TGTGCCAGCAGCCAAGAGCTCAGGGTGATGGGCCAAGAGACCCAGTACTTC	CASSQELRVMGQETQYF
TRBV6-2/TRBV6-3	TRBJ2-5	NA	NA	TGTGCCAGCAGTTACGGCGGGGTGGAGACCCAGTACTTC	CASSYGGVETQYF
TRBV27	TRBJ2-7	NA	NA	TGTGCCAGCAGGCGGCTTTCCACCTACGAGCAGTACTTC	CASRRLSTYEQYF
TRBV6-2/TRBV6-3	TRBJ2-5	TRBD2	NA	TGTGCCAGCAGTTTCGGGGGGCAAGAGACCCAGTACTTC	CASSFGGQETQYF
TRBV7-9	TRBJ2-7	NA	NA	TGTGCCAGCAGCTATAGACAGGACTCCTACGAGCAGTACTTC	CASSYRQDSYEQYF
TRBV7-2	TRBJ2-7	NA	NA	TGTGCCAGCAGCTCGACATACTACGAGCAGTACTTC	CASSSTYYEQYF
TRBV6-1	TRBJ1-1	NA	NA	TGTGCCAGCAGTGAACAGGGAATCGGCACTGAAGCTTTCTTT	CASSEQGIGTEAFF
TRBV7-2	TRBJ2-5	TRBD2	once	TGTGCCAGCAGCTTAGCTAGCGGGGTGGAGACCCAGTACTTC	CASSLASGVETQYF
TRBV19	TRBJ2-7	TRBD1	NA	TGTGCCAGTAGTACGCAGGGGGCAACGTACGAGCAGTACTTC	CASSTQGATYEQYF
TRBV19	TRBJ2-1	TRBD2	NA	TGTGCCAGTAGGACGGGACTAGCGGGTTTTCAGCCCCACAATGAGCAGTTCTTC	CASRTGLAGFQPHNEQFF
TRBV4-1	TRBJ2-5	NA	NA	TGCGCCAGCAGCCAAGAGGTAGATACCGGGGCCCAGTACTTC	CASSQEVDTGAQYF
TRBV5-1	TRBJ2-1	TRBD1	once	TGCGCCAGCAGCTTAATTGGGACAGGGGTGCTAGCGGAGGCCATTTACAATGAGCAGTTCTTC	CASSLIGTGVLAEAIYNEQFF
TRBV19	TRBJ1-5	TRBD1	NA	TGTGCCAGTAGTATTCCTCGGACCGGGACAGGGGGCAGCAATCAGCCCCAGCATTTT	CASSIPRTGTGGSNQPQHF
TRBV28	TRBJ2-1	NA	NA	TGTGCCAGCAGTTTAAGCGGTCGGCAGTTCTTC	CASSLSGRQFF
TRBV28	TRBJ2-2	NA	NA	TGTGCCAGCTGGGGGGGCTTGAACACCGGGGAGCTGTTTTTT	CASWGGLNTGELFF
TRBV15	TRBJ1-2	NA	NA	TGTGCCACCAGCAGGGACAAAGTAAGATATGGCTACACCTTC	CATSRDKVRYGYTF
TRBV9	TRBJ1-1	TRBD1	NA	TGTGCCAGCAGCGTAGACGCGACGAGGACAGGGAAAGCTTTCTTT	CASSVDATRTGKAFF
TRBV19	TRBJ1-1	NA	few	TGTGCCAGTAGTTCGAGGGAGAAATTGAACACTGAAGCTTTCTTT	CASSSREKLNTEAFF